This entry concerns a single T cell receptor beta chain. The germline gives CDR1 MNHNS, CDR2 SASEGT. Trimming took 1 base from V and 2 from J; bases not matched to a gene: 3. The CDR3 extends over 16 amino acids. Original processing methods: Amplified reference gene primers provided the basis for estimating nucleated cell counts. Profiled with immunoSEQ multiplex PCR; TCRdb holds only in-frame clones, not every one. The V and J calls and clone size were taken over from that table, and D and trimming were inferred from the DNA. The sample gives 180,000 or so clones, around 83% of which show up once; 0.99% is in the top ten. The data stem from a study of blood T cell repertoires in COVID-19. Study-wide context: Italy, Spain and the United States were the sources of the convalescent and acute COVID-19 samples. T cells, B-cell-depleted T cells, or PBMCs provided the cDNA or gDNA that served as material.

This receptor was taken from a man aged 18-30 years with acute or convalescent COVID-19. The V call is TRBV6-1, the J call TRBJ2-5, with TRBD2 matching 11 bases. The sequenced sample was peripheral blood. This CDR3 reads CASSEVLAGGQETQYF. In nucleotides, the CDR3 is TGTGCCAGCAGTGAAGTTCTAGCGGGGGGACAAGAGACCCAGTACTTC.